This TCR beta chain was captured by sequencing in a study of CD8+CD57+ T cells in acquired aplastic anemia. Study as a whole: Quantities of DNA derived from sorted CD4+ and CD8+ cells averaged 3.2 ug.

Genomic DNA was employed as the template in profiling TCR beta VDJ and CDR3. TCRdb re-analysed the reads in MiXCR, keeping a single row per CDR3 protein. The sample has around 170,000 distinct CDR3 sequences, less than 60% seen once. Study findings and constraints: Any difference that existed in CD8+ Simpson's diversity between patients and controls was not significant. Almost 30 CD8+ CDR3 sequences occurred in both the patients and the controls.

By flow cytometry, patients selected for sequencing had shown an expansion of CD8+CD57+ cells. Every one of the patients had aplastic anemia (severe, acquired). Germline assignment: CDR1 LGHNA and CDR2 YNFKEQ. The CDR3 is made up of 14 amino acids. With 1 base removed from V and 5 bases from J, the gap between germline ends came to 11 bases. The sample holds many counts of this clonotype. What it recognizes is unknown. The chain employs TRBV4-2 and TRBJ2-5, with D perhaps matching TRBD1 (6 bases). The receptor comes from a human donor with aplastic anemia. The sequenced material came from sorted CD4+, CD8+, or CD8+CD57+ T cells (not recorded which) from PBMCs. This CDR3 reads CASSQGGTGETQYF. The CDR3 coding sequence is TGTGCCAGCAGCCAAGGGGGCACAGGGGAGACCCAGTACTTC.